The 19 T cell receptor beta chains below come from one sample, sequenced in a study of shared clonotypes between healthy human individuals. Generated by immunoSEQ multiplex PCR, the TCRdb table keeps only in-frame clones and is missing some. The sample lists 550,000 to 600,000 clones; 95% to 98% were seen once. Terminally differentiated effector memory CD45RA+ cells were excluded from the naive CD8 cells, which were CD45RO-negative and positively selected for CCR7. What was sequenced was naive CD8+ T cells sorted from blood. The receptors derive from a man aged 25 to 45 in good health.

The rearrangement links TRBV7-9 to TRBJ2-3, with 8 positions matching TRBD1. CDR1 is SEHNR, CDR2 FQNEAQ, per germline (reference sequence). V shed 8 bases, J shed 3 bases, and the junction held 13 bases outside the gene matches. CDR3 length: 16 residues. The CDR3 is CASVRAGTGLTDTQYF. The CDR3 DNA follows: TGTGCCAGCGTTCGAGCCGGGACAGGACTAACAGATACGCAGTATTTT.

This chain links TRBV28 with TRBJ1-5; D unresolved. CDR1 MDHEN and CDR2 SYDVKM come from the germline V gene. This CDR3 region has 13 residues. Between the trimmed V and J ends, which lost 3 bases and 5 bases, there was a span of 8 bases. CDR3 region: CASSFGIYQPQHF. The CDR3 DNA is TGTGCCAGCAGTTTTGGGATTTATCAGCCCCAGCATTTT.

CDR3 residues: CASSLLASYEQYF. The CDR3 DNA sequence: TGTGCCAGCAGTTTATTGGCTAGCTACGAGCAGTACTTC. The chain has TRBV27 and TRBJ2-7; the D is unclear. Germline values: CDR1 MNHEY, CDR2 SMNVEV (reference sequence). V was clipped by 1 base and J by 3 bases, with 7 bases between them. This CDR3 region has 13 residues.

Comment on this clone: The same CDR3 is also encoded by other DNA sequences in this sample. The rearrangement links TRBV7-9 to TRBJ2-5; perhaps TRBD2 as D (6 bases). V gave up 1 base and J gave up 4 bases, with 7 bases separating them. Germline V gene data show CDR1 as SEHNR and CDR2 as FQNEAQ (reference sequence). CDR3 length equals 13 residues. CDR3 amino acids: CASSLGGGETQYF. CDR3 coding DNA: TGTGCCAGCAGCTTAGGGGGAGGAGAGACCCAGTACTTC.

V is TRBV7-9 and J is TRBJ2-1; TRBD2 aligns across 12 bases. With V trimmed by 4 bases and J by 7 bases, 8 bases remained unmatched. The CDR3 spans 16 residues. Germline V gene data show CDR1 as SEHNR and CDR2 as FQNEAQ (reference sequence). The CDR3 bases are TGTGCCAGCAGCTCGACTAGCGGGAGAGGGGGGAATGAGCAGTTCTTC. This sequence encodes CASSSTSGRGGNEQFF.

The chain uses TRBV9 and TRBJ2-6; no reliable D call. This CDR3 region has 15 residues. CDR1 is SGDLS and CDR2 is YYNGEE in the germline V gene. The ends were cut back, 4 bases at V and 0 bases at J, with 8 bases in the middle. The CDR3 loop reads CASSSPSSGANVLTF. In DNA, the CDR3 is TGTGCCAGCAGCTCGCCGAGCTCTGGGGCCAACGTCCTGACTTTC.

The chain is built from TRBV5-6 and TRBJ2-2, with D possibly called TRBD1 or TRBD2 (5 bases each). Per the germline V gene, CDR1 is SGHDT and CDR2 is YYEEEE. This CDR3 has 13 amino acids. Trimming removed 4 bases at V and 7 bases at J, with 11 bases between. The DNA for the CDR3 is TGTGCCAGCAGCCCAGGGACCGGCGGGGAGCTGTTTTTT. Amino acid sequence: CASSPGTGGELFF.

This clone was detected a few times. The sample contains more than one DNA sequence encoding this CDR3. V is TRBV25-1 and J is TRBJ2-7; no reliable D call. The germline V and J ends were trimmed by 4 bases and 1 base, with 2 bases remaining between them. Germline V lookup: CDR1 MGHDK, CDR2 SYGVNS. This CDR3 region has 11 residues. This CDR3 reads CASSVSYEQYF. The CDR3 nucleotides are TGTGCCAGCAGTGTTTCCTACGAGCAGTACTTC.

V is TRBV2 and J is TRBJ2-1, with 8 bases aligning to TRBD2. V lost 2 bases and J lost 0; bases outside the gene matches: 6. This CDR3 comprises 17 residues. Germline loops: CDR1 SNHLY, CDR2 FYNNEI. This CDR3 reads CASSEQGLAYSYNEQFF. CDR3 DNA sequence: TGTGCCAGCAGTGAACAAGGACTAGCCTACTCCTACAATGAGCAGTTCTTC.

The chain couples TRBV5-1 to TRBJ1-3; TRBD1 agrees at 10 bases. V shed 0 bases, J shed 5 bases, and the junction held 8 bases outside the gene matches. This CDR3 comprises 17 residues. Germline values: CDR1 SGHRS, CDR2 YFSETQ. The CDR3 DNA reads TGCGCCAGCAGCTTGGGGCCGGGACAGGGGTGGAGAAACACCATATATTTT. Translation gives CASSLGPGQGWRNTIYF.

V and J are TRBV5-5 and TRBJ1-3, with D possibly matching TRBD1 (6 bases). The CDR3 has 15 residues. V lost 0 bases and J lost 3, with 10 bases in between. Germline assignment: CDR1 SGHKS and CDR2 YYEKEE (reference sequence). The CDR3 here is CASSLEGVSGNTIYF. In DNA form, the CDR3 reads TGTGCCAGCAGCTTGGAGGGGGTCAGTGGAAACACCATATATTTT. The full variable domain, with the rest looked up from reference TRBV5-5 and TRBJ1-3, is DAGVTQSPTHLIKTRGQQVTLRCSPISGHKSVSWYQQVLGQGPQFIFQYYEKEERGRGNFPDRFSARQFPNYSSELNVNALLLGDSALYLCASSLEGVSGNTIYFGEGSWLTVV.

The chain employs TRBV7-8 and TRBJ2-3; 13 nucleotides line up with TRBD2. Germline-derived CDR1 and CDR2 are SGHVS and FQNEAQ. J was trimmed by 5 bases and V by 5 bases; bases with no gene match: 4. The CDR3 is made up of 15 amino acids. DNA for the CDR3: TGTGCCAGCAGCCGGACTAGCGGGAGAATAGATACGCAGTATTTT. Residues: CASSRTSGRIDTQYF.

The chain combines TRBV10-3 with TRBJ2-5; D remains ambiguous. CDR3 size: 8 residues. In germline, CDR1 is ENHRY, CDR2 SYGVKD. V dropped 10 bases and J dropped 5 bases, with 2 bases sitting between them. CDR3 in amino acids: CARETQYF. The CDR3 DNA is TGTGCCAGGGAGACCCAGTACTTC.

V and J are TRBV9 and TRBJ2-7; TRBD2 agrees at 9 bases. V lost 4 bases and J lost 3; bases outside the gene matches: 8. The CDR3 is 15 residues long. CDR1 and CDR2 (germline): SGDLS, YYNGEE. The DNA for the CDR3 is TGTGCCAGCAGCCCATCGACTAGCGGACTCTACGAGCAGTACTTC. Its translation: CASSPSTSGLYEQYF. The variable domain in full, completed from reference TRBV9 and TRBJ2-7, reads DSGVTQTPKHLITATGQRVTLRCSPRSGDLSVYWYQQSLDQGLQFLIQYYNGEERAKGNILERFSAQQFPDLHSELNLSSLELGDSALYFCASSPSTSGLYEQYFGPGTRLTVT.

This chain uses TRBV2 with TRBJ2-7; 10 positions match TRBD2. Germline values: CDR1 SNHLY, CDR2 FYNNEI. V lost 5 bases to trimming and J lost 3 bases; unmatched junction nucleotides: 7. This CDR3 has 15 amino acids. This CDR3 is CASSSPGLASYEQYF. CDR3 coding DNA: TGTGCCAGCAGTTCTCCGGGACTAGCGAGCTACGAGCAGTACTTC.

The CDR3 DNA is TGTGCCAGCAGCTTCGACAGTGGGGGCACTGAAGCTTTCTTT. Translated: CASSFDSGGTEAFF. J is TRBJ1-1 and V is TRBV7-9; possible D gene TRBD1, 5 bases. CDR1 SEHNR and CDR2 FQNEAQ come from the germline V gene (reference sequence). Trimming pared 3 bases from V and 4 bases from J, leaving 12 bases between. This CDR3 comprises 14 residues. Using reference TRBV7-9 and TRBJ1-1 for the parts outside the CDR3, the full variable domain is DTGVSQNPRHKITKRGQNVTFRCDPISEHNRLYWYRQTLGQGPEFLTYFQNEAQLEKSRLLSDRFSAERPKGSFSTLEIQRTEQGDSAMYLCASSFDSGGTEAFFGQGTRLTVV.

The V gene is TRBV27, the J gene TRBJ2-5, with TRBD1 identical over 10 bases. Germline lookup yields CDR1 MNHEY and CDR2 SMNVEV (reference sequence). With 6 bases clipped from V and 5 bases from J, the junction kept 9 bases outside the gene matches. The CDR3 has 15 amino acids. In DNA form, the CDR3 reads TGTGCCAGCAGGGGGGACAGGGGCGTCTTTGAGACCCAGTACTTC. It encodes CASRGDRGVFETQYF.

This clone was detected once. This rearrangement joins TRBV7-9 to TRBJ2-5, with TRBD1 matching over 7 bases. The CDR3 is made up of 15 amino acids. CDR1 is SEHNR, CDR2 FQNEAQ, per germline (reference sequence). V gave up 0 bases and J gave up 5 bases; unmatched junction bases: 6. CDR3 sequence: CASSLAKGAMETQYF. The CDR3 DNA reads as TGTGCCAGCAGCTTAGCGAAGGGGGCGATGGAGACCCAGTACTTC.

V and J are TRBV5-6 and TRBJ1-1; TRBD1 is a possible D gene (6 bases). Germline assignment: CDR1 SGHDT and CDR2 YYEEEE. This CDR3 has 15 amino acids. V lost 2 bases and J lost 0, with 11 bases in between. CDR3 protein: CASSFTGRMNTEAFF. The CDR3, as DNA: TGTGCCAGCAGCTTCACAGGGAGGATGAACACTGAAGCTTTCTTT.